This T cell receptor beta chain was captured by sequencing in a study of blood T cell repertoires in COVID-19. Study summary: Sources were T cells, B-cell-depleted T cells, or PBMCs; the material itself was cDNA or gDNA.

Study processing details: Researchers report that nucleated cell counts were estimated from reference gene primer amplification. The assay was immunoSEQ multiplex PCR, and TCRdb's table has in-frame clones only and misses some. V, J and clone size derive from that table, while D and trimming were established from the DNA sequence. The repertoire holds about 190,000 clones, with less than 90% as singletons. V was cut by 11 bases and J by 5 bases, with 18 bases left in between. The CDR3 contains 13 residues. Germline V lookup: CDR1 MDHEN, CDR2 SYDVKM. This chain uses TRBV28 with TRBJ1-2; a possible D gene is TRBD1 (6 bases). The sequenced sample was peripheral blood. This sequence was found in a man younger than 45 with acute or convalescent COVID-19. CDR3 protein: CALAGAVVYGYTF. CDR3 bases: TGTGCCCTGGCGGGGGCTGTTGTGTATGGCTACACCTTC.